The sequence of this T cell receptor beta chain was determined in a study of OX40 agonist ivuxolimab in advanced cancers. Assay used: immunoSEQ multiplex PCR; TCRdb lists only in-frame clones, some missing. The data contain more than 60,000 clones, less than 90% of them singletons. This CDR3 is built from 15 residues. Per germline, CDR1 MNHEY and CDR2 SVGAGI. Trimming removed 0 bases at V and 5 bases at J, with 12 bases between. Study-level points and caveats: At 0.1 to 3.0 mg/kg and by week 6, clonal expansion occurred in CD4+ and CD8+ blood T cells.

This clone has a handful of counts. Its matching antigen is unknown. V gene TRBV6-5 combines with J gene TRBJ2-3; the D is unclear. Sequenced here: CD4+ or CD8+ T cells sorted from blood, sampled in a trial of the OX40 agonist ivuxolimab. The sequence was collected from an adult with an advanced solid tumor such as melanoma, head and neck, liver or kidney cancer. CDR3 residues: CASSYSLNQEDTQYF. In DNA form, the CDR3 reads TGTGCCAGCAGTTACTCTTTGAATCAGGAAGATACGCAGTATTTT.